The 2 T cell receptor beta chains below come from one sample, sequenced in a study of shared clonotypes between healthy human individuals. Positively selected for CCR7, the CD45RO-negative cells used as naive CD8 cells excluded terminally differentiated effector memory CD45RA+ cells. Clones were read by immunoSEQ multiplex PCR, and TCRdb kept only the in-frame ones, dropping some. Of some 2 million clones listed, approximately 94% were seen once; the top ten hold 1% to 1.3%. Sequenced: naive CD8+ T cells sorted from blood. These receptors were taken from a man aged 18 to 35 in good health.

Written as DNA, the CDR3 is TGTGCCAGCAGTTACGGGACTAGCGTCTACGAGCAGTACTTC. Translated, it gives CASSYGTSVYEQYF. The chain links TRBV6-5 to TRBJ2-7; 10 bases are shared with TRBD2. The V segment lost 2 bases and the J segment 3 bases; nucleotides outside the gene matches: 1. Germline V lookup: CDR1 MNHEY, CDR2 SVGAGI. The CDR3 runs to 14 residues.

The V and J genes are TRBV10-2 and TRBJ1-2; D is perhaps TRBD1 (5 bases). This CDR3 contains 16 residues. Germline CDR1 is WSHSY and CDR2 is SAAADI. The V gene lost 2 bases and the J gene lost 4 bases, with 17 bases spanning the gap. The CDR3 sequence: CASSEHPRVDSYGYTF. The CDR3 nucleotides read TGCGCCAGCAGTGAGCATCCCAGGGTAGATAGCTATGGCTACACCTTC.